This record covers a single T cell receptor beta chain. Its cognate antigen is unknown. The data were taken from a study of circulating and synovial CD4+ cells in juvenile arthritis. Study conclusions and caveats: Measured synovium overlap likely understates the true shared repertoire. Bulk blood CD4 repertoires were more diverse than these.

Germline-derived CDR1 and CDR2 are SGHVS and FQNEAQ. The length of the CDR3 is 16 residues. V was trimmed by 1 base and J by 7 bases, leaving 17 bases between them. The table came from immunoSEQ multiplex PCR; TCRdb's copy has only in-frame clones and leaves some out. The sample includes 32,000 or so clones, more than 90% of them seen just once. This clonotype originated in a human donor with juvenile idiopathic arthritis. This chain connects TRBV7-8 to TRBJ2-4; weak D call: TRBD1 (5 bases). Specimen: CD4+ T cells from blood. CDR3 residues: CASSLGVWGLGNIQYF. The CDR3 DNA follows: TGTGCCAGCAGCTTAGGGGTGTGGGGCTTAGGGAACATTCAGTACTTC.